Listed below are T cell receptor beta chains from one sample, sequenced in a study of CD8 T cells in Susac syndrome. TCRdb re-derived calls from the immunoSEQ multiplex PCR reads in MiXCR, one entry per CDR3 protein. The data contain 130,000 to 150,000 distinct CDR3 sequences, approximately 96% of them singletons. The sequencing sample was made of CD4+ T cells from PBMCs. All receptors come from a human donor with Susac syndrome. CDR3s include the opening cysteine and the closing phenylalanine or tryptophan. The D gene is left open where the match is weak. Part of the rows lack a size; the others show once, few, many or a class for expanded clones.

CDR3nt	CDR3aa	j_gene	v_gene	abundance	d_gene
TGTGCCAGCAGCCCGCCAGGACTAGGCTACAATGAGCAGTTCTTC	CASSPPGLGYNEQFF	TRBJ2-1	TRBV7-2	.	TRBD2
TGCAGCGTTGCCCAAGGGACAGGGGGGTACGAGCAGTACTTC	CSVAQGTGGYEQYF	TRBJ2-7	TRBV29-1	few	TRBD1
TGTGCCACCAGTGATTCCCCGGACAGGGGAAATGAGCAGTTCTTC	CATSDSPDRGNEQFF	TRBJ2-1	TRBV24-1	.	TRBD1
TGTGCCAGCAGTTTAGGGCTAGCGGGAGGGATTCGAACCTACGAGCAGTACTTC	CASSLGLAGGIRTYEQYF	TRBJ2-7	TRBV12-3/TRBV12-4	once	TRBD2
TGCAGCGTTGAAGGGGGGGGCAGGGACTACGAGCAGTACTTC	CSVEGGGRDYEQYF	TRBJ2-7	TRBV29-1	.	.
TGTGCCAGCCGGGACAGGGGTAGGAATGAGCAGTTCTTC	CASRDRGRNEQFF	TRBJ2-1	TRBV28	.	TRBD1
TGCGCCAGCAGCTCCGGAACAGCGTCTAACTATGGCTACACCTTC	CASSSGTASNYGYTF	TRBJ1-2	TRBV5-1	.	.
TGTGCCAGCGCCCCAGCTACCGGCTATGGCTACACCTTC	CASAPATGYGYTF	TRBJ1-2	TRBV7-3	.	.
TGTGCCAGCAGCGTAGCCCTAGCGGGGGTCTCCTACAATGAGCAGTTCTTC	CASSVALAGVSYNEQFF	TRBJ2-1	TRBV9	.	TRBD2
TGCAGCGTTGAACAGGGTGTTTGGGGCTACACCTTC	CSVEQGVWGYTF	TRBJ1-2	TRBV29-1	.	.
TGCGCCAGCAGCCAAGAACATCCGGAGACCCAGTACTTC	CASSQEHPETQYF	TRBJ2-5	TRBV4-1	.	.
TGTGCCAGCAGCCAATCCCGGCTCTCTGGAAACACCATATATTTT	CASSQSRLSGNTIYF	TRBJ1-3	TRBV3-1	.	.
TGCAGTGCTAGAACTTACGAGCAGTACTTC	CSARTYEQYF	TRBJ2-7	TRBV20-1	once	.
TGTGCCAGCAGTCCCAACCTACGAGGGCAGTACTTC	CASSPNLRGQYF	TRBJ2-7	TRBV7-2	.	.
TGTGCCAGCAGGTGGGACACAGATACGCAGTATTTT	CASRWDTDTQYF	TRBJ2-3	TRBV2	.	.
TGTGCCAGCAGCTTAGTTGGGGAGAACGGCAGGGGGACTGAAAAACTGTTTTTT	CASSLVGENGRGTEKLFF	TRBJ1-4	TRBV13	.	TRBD1
TGTGCCAGCAGCTTAGACAGCTCCAGCCATCAGCCCCAGCATTTT	CASSLDSSSHQPQHF	TRBJ1-5	TRBV7-6	.	.
TGCAGCGTTGAGTGGGGAGATACGCAGTATTTT	CSVEWGDTQYF	TRBJ2-3	TRBV29-1	.	.
TGTGCCAGCCGCCCATCAGCCAAAAACATTCAGTACTTC	CASRPSAKNIQYF	TRBJ2-4	TRBV28	.	.
TGCAGCTTCAACAGGGGTGGCGAGCAGTACTTC	CSFNRGGEQYF	TRBJ2-7	TRBV29-1	once	TRBD1
TGTGCCAGCAGCTTAGGGTGGGAGACCCAGTACTTC	CASSLGWETQYF	TRBJ2-5	TRBV11-2	.	.
TGTGCCAGCAGGTCCCGACAGTCCAGCTCTGGGGCCAACGTCCTGACTTTC	CASRSRQSSSGANVLTF	TRBJ2-6	TRBV6-1	.	.
TGTGCCAGCAGTTCGGTACAGGGGAAGTTCTTC	CASSSVQGKFF	TRBJ2-1	TRBV28	.	TRBD1
TGTGCCAGTAGGCAGCGGCCGTACAATGAGCAGTTCTTC	CASRQRPYNEQFF	TRBJ2-1	TRBV19	.	.
TGCAGCGTTGAAATCGACGAGCAGTACTTC	CSVEIDEQYF	TRBJ2-7	TRBV29-1	.	.
TGCAGTGCTTACGAGGGCGGGACAATCACAGATACGCAGTATTTT	CSAYEGGTITDTQYF	TRBJ2-3	TRBV20-1	.	.
TGTGCCAGCACCTGGGGTAGCGGGGACGCAGATACGCAGTATTTT	CASTWGSGDADTQYF	TRBJ2-3	TRBV9	.	TRBD2
TGTGCCAGCTCACCAGGAATTCTGCCCTTCGGCTACACCTTC	CASSPGILPFGYTF	TRBJ1-2	TRBV18	.	.
TGTGCCAGCTCACCGACAGGTTCGGAAGCTTTCTTT	CASSPTGSEAFF	TRBJ1-1	TRBV18	.	.
TGCAGTGCGTGGGCCACACCGGGGACTGAAGCTTTCTTT	CSAWATPGTEAFF	TRBJ1-1	TRBV20-1	.	.
TGTGCCAGCAGCCAAATTGCGGGACAGGGAAATGGCTACACCTTC	CASSQIAGQGNGYTF	TRBJ1-2	TRBV14	.	TRBD1
TGTGCCAGCTCACCACGGGGGACTAATGAAAAACTGTTTTTT	CASSPRGTNEKLFF	TRBJ1-4	TRBV18	.	.
TGTGCCAGCAGTTTAGGTTACCGTGGGAATGACTACACCTTC	CASSLGYRGNDYTF	TRBJ1-2	TRBV12-3/TRBV12-4	.	.
TGTGCCAGCAGCTTGTTCAGGGAGACCCAGTACTTC	CASSLFRETQYF	TRBJ2-5	TRBV11-2	.	.
TGTGCCAGCAGCGTAGGAACTAGCGGGAGTAGGGGAGAGACCCAGTACTTC	CASSVGTSGSRGETQYF	TRBJ2-5	TRBV9	.	TRBD2
TGCAGTGCCCCCCGGGTTTCTGGCGTGGACGAGCAGTACTTC	CSAPRVSGVDEQYF	TRBJ2-7	TRBV20-1	.	.